This entry concerns a single T cell receptor (beta chain). The germline V gene encodes CDR1 MDHEN and CDR2 SYDVKM. V lost 5 bases to trimming and J lost 0 bases; unmatched junction nucleotides: 5. The CDR3 has 15 amino acids. Data came from immunoSEQ multiplex PCR; TCRdb stores just in-frame clones and leaves some out. Among 280,000 or so clones listed, over 75% were seen once. The sample originates from a study of blood T cell repertoires in COVID-19. Across the whole study: Material from acute and convalescent COVID-19 was sourced from the United States, Italy and Spain.

The V gene is TRBV28, the J gene TRBJ2-3, with TRBD2 matching over 7 bases. Input material: peripheral blood. The origin of this receptor is a human donor in a cohort sampled during active COVID-19. Here the CDR3 reads CASSPPAGSTDTQYF. In DNA, the CDR3 is TGTGCCAGCAGTCCACCAGCGGGGAGCACAGATACGCAGTATTTT.